This T cell receptor beta chain was sequenced during a study of T cells after yellow fever vaccination. The CDR3 has 15 residues. V was trimmed by 2 bases and J by 5 bases, leaving 15 bases between them. CDR1 is SEHNR, CDR2 FQNEAQ, per germline (reference sequence). The 5'RACE template-switching step produced TCR cDNA and added a universal primer site and UMIs. One entry per CDR3 protein, called by TCRdb with MiXCR from the 5' RACE reads. The table has roughly 340,000 distinct CDR3 sequences, almost 4% seen once. This clonotype was counted between two and nine times. The antigen is undetermined. Whole-study results and caveats: Peaking on day 5 versus 15, the secondary response was faster but weaker. Clonotypes found in both CD4 and CD8 compartments made up a small share.

The TCR was taken from a man between 18 and 35 years old who received the YFV17D yellow fever vaccine. The input for sequencing was PBMCs, taken 5 days after the yellow fever booster vaccination. The rearrangement links TRBV7-9 to TRBJ2-5; D may be TRBD1 (5 bases). CDR3 loop: CASSLLEGAHETQYF. The CDR3 DNA is TGTGCCAGCAGCTTACTCGAAGGGGCCCACGAGACCCAGTACTTC.